This T cell receptor beta chain was captured by sequencing in a study of cytomegalovirus exposure and HLA in healthy donors listed by TCRdb under 2017. Background for the entire study: An earlier analysis of a few hundred of the donors reported 250 to 350 Gb of sequence data and around 120 million unique TCR beta sequences obtained from about 170 million T cells. About 5 DR-DQ haplotypes were handled as single units for association and clustering, since linkage in the cohort was strong. Donor age, sex, ethnicity and CMV serostatus were collected together with the repertoire data. HLA typing included class I and class II loci at four-digit resolution. Every repertoire in the discovery cohort had been generated on one and the same sequencing platform. High-throughput TCR immunosequencing, statistical association of individual TCRs with disease status, and machine learning were combined to predict cytomegalovirus infection status. The T cell repertoires of under 750 subjects were profiled by immunosequencing and related to cytomegalovirus serostatus. Typing coverage differed by locus: A, B, C, DRB1 and DQB1 were typed in roughly 620-640 donors, DQA1 in 522, DPA1 in some 600, and DPB1 in roughly 450. Rather than using new phenotypic data, the later analysis identified candidate immune exposures from TCR beta sequences and from how often those sequences occurred across donors. In a later genetic analysis, genome-wide SNP genotypes for 398 of the 666 donors were used, and that subset was treated as a discovery cohort. A later analysis re-examined previously published TCR beta repertoires from hundreds of donors and added high-resolution HLA genotyping to investigate patterns of TCR occurrence. Around 300 gigabases of sequencing data and approximately 85 million unique TCR sequences were included in an early release covering about 620 HLA-typed donors. Among 398 genotyped donors of the cohort, an average of roughly 240,000 unique TCR beta nucleotide sequences were sequenced per donor, roughly 18% of them non-productive. The study was designed to test whether signatures of past pathogen exposure could be identified by cataloging public T cell receptors. Of the roughly 430 genotyped donors, roughly 85% fell in the genetic ancestry cluster associated with self-reported Caucasian donors. Besides the first cohort of roughly 700 subjects, a separate validation cohort made up of 120 or so different subjects was used. An earlier analysis of fewer than 700 of the donors applied high-throughput TCR beta sequencing to assess whether each TCR beta V gene segment acted as functional or pseudogenic. What the study reported, not specific to this receptor: Cytomegalovirus status was reported to be diagnosed by the classifier with high specificity and sensitivity in both the original and validation cohorts. Several of the top co-occurrence clusters appeared to be linked to parvovirus B19, influenza, CMV and Epstein-Barr virus, according to a later analysis. A total of around 150 TCR beta chains were listed by the study as associated with cytomegalovirus. In a later analysis, most CMV-associated TCR beta chains were found to appear HLA-restricted, with HLA associations seemingly driven largely by CMV exposure. Compared with the approximately 600-donor mean, donors in an Asian-associated ancestry cluster had fewer N-insertions in productive TCRs, according to a later genetic analysis. Most TCR sequences were observed very rarely across donors, whereas some public TCRs were present in many individuals. In a later genetic analysis, a missense DCLRE1C variant was associated with V-gene and J-gene trimming of TCR beta chains, and the association was replicated in an independent cohort. A group of highly shared sequence variants was considered likely to be a technical artifact of the sequencing pipeline. Specific HLA alleles were associated with more than 15,000 TCR beta sequences at a false discovery rate of 0.05 in a later analysis. Because the 87-base-pair reads could not distinguish some IMGT-functional V segments, including TRBV6-2 and TRBV6-3, those segments were excluded. Only TCR beta chains were sequenced in this cohort, and the absence of alpha or paired-chain data limited detectable features. CMV serostatus was the only immune exposure information available for the cohort. When HLA alleles, especially DR and DQ, strongly co-occurred, attributing TCR associations to individual alleles was difficult. In vitro tests confirmed that a few of the cytomegalovirus-associated TCR beta chains recognize cytomegalovirus antigens. Over 15 rarely observed V segments, including chromosome 9 orphons, were excluded from the earlier analysis of about 610 of the donors because counts were too low. In a later analysis, the rate of TCR association differed among HLA loci, with DRB1 alleles having the most associated TCRs and HLA-C alleles having the fewest. It was suggested by the authors that the approach could potentially be generalized to other disease states and immunological phenotypes. Linkage disequilibrium might explain the correlated functional status among segregating V segments, but an unknown experimental factor could not be excluded. A further reported finding was that TCR beta sequences accurately predicted the HLA-A and HLA-B alleles for most subjects in the first cohort. Broadly in line with IMGT annotations, most TCR beta V segments showed up in productive rearrangements about 87% or about 30% of the time in an earlier analysis of about 500 of the donors. A later analysis found that HLA-associated TCR beta chains were more clonally expanded and had lower generation probabilities than equally common non-associated chains. Because HLA typing was unavailable for some donors at each locus, only the typed subset was used in association tests. The presence/absence analyses assumed that sequencing depth was roughly uniform across donors, and that assumption may not be true.

The library was made by the immunoSEQ multiplex PCR assay. The multiplex PCR relied on a mix of 60 forward primers for TCR Vbeta segments and 13 reverse primers for TCR Jbeta segments. A multiplex PCR assay on genomic DNA amplified the CDR3 region of rearranged TCR beta genes. The Illumina HiSeq System was used to sequence the amplified TCR beta libraries as 87-base-pair reads. The published analysis was carried out like this. A later analysis counted tens of millions of unique TCR beta chains across the 640 or so repertoires, and roughly 11 million of these chains were shared by at least two donors. A nearest-neighbor algorithm error-corrected the raw reads and collapsed the reads into unique sequences, merging closely related sequences to remove PCR and sequencing errors. Alignment of CDR3 sequences to IMGT reference sequences was used to assign V, D and J gene segments. For a sequence to be retained, a match of at least six nucleotides was required to both a V gene segment and a J gene segment. A rearrangement counted as productive if the CDR3 had no stop codons and remained in frame with V and J, and every other rearrangement counted as non-productive. CDR3 was defined by IMGT convention, running from the second conserved V-encoded cysteine to the conserved J-encoded phenylalanine. The earlier analysis of around 640 of the donors excluded sequences that lacked an unambiguous match to a single V gene segment. An earlier analysis of over 450 of the donors classified V segments as functional when productive rearrangements were above 56.7% and as segregating when the standard deviation between donors was above 5%. A statistical classification framework was developed to diagnose cytomegalovirus status using the catalog of TCR beta chain sequences. In a later analysis, TCR nucleotide sequences were compared against IMGT/GENE-DB human TR gene sequences so that V and J genes could be assigned. The TCRdist pipeline was used in a later analysis to assign CDR3 sequences and most-parsimonious VDJ recombination scenarios. In a later analysis, every TCR beta chain was defined by the combination of its CDR3 amino acid sequence and its V-gene family, and reads without a unique V-gene family were dropped. A later analysis removed over 500 highly shared, low-generation-probability nucleotide sequences to deal with suspected cross-contamination and a sequencing artifact. A later analysis calculated a clonal expansion index for each public chain from normalized within-repertoire ranks of inferred template counts. A later analysis computed generation probabilities with a VDJ recombination model fitted to out-of-frame rearrangements, and checked the results against IGoR. In a later analysis, hypergeometric tests were used to score TCR-TCR, TCR-HLA and TCR-CMV co-occurrence, with a repertoire-size bias correction applied to TCR pairs. False discovery rates were estimated in a later analysis by permuting HLA or CMV assignments 20 times. In a later analysis, co-occurring TCRs were grouped using DBSCAN, and TCRdist sequence similarity was added for clustering within HLA-allele-positive subsets. For co-occurrence clustering, repertoires with fewer than 30,000 or more than 120,000 public chains were excluded, along with four to six repertoires with anomalous nucleotide sharing. This immuneACCESS table, as held by TCRdb, lists in-frame sequences with V and J called but not all clones. Of the missing ones, under half trace to an unresolved V gene in checked studies; the others have no known cause. Clonal size and the V and J genes are those of that table, whereas D and trimming came from the DNA. The sample profile shows about 140,000 clones; 65% to 80% of them were found once. Approximately 1.6% of the sample goes to the ten largest clones.

In total, 500 to 700 healthy bone marrow donors made up the cohort. At the time of sampling, every cohort member was nominally healthy, though immune exposures that went unrecorded were likely present. CMV serostatus was recorded as positive for 250 to 300 and negative for 352 of the 666 cohort members, whereas no CMV serostatus was recorded for the donor in question. A peripheral blood sample was collected from each donor, and TCR beta sequencing was performed on peripheral blood mononuclear cells. Genomic DNA was extracted from the blood cell samples with the Qiagen DNeasy Blood Extraction Kit. This clone was seen a handful of times. The clone's antigen remains unknown. One base away there is no much larger clone; base qualities are not given. The sample contains more than one DNA sequence encoding this CDR3. In the germline V gene, CDR1 corresponds to SGHNT and CDR2 to YENEEA. The CDR3 numbers 15 residues from cysteine through phenylalanine. Solely the CDR3 DNA is kept, with 45 bases framed from the first base. V lost 5 bases and J lost 2 bases, and the count of bases not matched to a germline gene is 7.

The chain was built from TRBV11-3 and TRBJ2-3, and TRBD1 matches 7 of the central bases. Source material: PBMCs. This receptor was identified in a human donor in good health. The nucleotides are TGTGCCAGCAGCCTAAGACAGGGTTCCACAGATACGCAGTATTTT. This sequence encodes CASSLRQGSTDTQYF.